The 8 T cell receptor beta chains reported below all come from one sample, sequenced in a study of graft-versus-host responses after intestinal transplantation. The antigens these receptors bind are not known. Some clones are missing from TCRdb's copy, which holds only in-frame ones; the method was immunoSEQ multiplex PCR. The repertoire holds about 86,000 clones, with about 88% as singletons. The sample was unstimulated CD4+ T cells sorted from spleen or lymph node cells, taken before transplant. These receptors were collected from a human donor who was the organ donor for an intestinal transplant.

This chain connects TRBV7-2 to TRBJ2-5; perhaps TRBD2 as D (5 bases). The V gene lost 2 bases and the J gene lost 5 bases, with 12 bases spanning the gap. The germline V gene encodes CDR1 SGHTA and CDR2 FQGNSA. This CDR3 has 14 amino acids. CDR3 protein: CASSLRGWAETQYF. The CDR3 DNA reads as TGTGCCAGCAGCTTAAGAGGGTGGGCGGAGACCCAGTACTTC.

The J gene is TRBJ2-3, the V gene TRBV9; 11 bases match TRBD2. Per the germline V gene, CDR1 is SGDLS and CDR2 is YYNGEE. The trim removed 0 bases at V and 1 base at J, leaving 4 bases unmatched. The CDR3 totals 17 residues. CDR3 in amino acids: CASSVDLAGGRTDTQYF. The CDR3 DNA sequence: TGTGCCAGCAGCGTAGACCTAGCGGGAGGACGCACAGATACGCAGTATTTT.

A single count supports this clone. The chain employs TRBV18 and TRBJ2-1, with D perhaps matching TRBD1 (6 bases). V was cut by 4 bases and J by 10 bases, with 26 bases left in between. The CDR3 loop spans 17 amino acids. Germline CDR1 is KGHSH and CDR2 is LQKENI. The CDR3 is CASSRSTPVTGKGEQFF. CDR3 bases: TGTGCCAGCTCACGTTCTACTCCGGTAACAGGGAAAGGCGAGCAGTTCTTC.

The chain employs TRBV6-1 and TRBJ2-7; 9 nucleotides line up with TRBD1. V gave up 5 bases and J gave up 2 bases; unmatched junction bases: 4. Germline V CDR1 and CDR2: MNHNS, SASEGT. The CDR3 covers 14 residues. Here the CDR3 reads CASSIRQGAYEQYF. CDR3 in DNA: TGTGCCAGCAGTATTCGACAGGGGGCCTACGAGCAGTACTTC.

This chain connects TRBV2 to TRBJ2-2; 9 bases match TRBD2. V gave up 11 bases and J gave up 6 bases; unmatched junction bases: 16. There are 16 residues in the CDR3. Germline CDR1 reads SNHLY; CDR2 reads FYNNEI. The CDR3 DNA sequence: TGTGCCGCCGGGCGGGGGGGACCAAACTCCCCCGGGGAGCTGTTTTTT. Translated, it gives CAAGRGGPNSPGELFF.

The rearrangement uses TRBV7-2 and TRBJ2-3, with TRBD2 identical over 13 bases. The CDR3 covers 16 residues. V was clipped by 1 base and J by 6 bases; unmatched bases: 4. Germline V gene lookup returns CDR1 SGHTA and CDR2 FQGNSA. Here the CDR3 reads CASSLGGLAGADTQYF. CDR3 in DNA: TGTGCCAGCAGCTTAGGCGGACTAGCGGGAGCGGATACGCAGTATTTT.

The rearrangement uses TRBV9 and TRBJ2-7; tentative D call: TRBD2 (6 bases). CDR1 and CDR2 from the germline V gene are SGDLS and YYNGEE. The CDR3 contains 14 residues. Trimming shortened V by 4 bases and J by 5 bases, and 16 bases separated the two germline ends. The CDR3 DNA follows: TGTGCCAGCAGCCCAACTAGCCTCCCGAACGAGCAGTACTTC. This sequence encodes CASSPTSLPNEQYF.

The chain recombines TRBV6-5 with TRBJ2-3; 8 nucleotides match TRBD2. The CDR3 has 15 residues. The trim removed 7 bases at V and 3 bases at J, leaving 9 bases unmatched. From germline, CDR1 is MNHEY and CDR2 SVGAGI. The CDR3 DNA sequence: TGTGCCAGCAAGGTGACGGGGGGGCCTACAGATACGCAGTATTTT. It codes for CASKVTGGPTDTQYF.